The 28 T cell receptor beta chains presented below share a single source sample, sequenced in a study of shared clonotypes between healthy human individuals. The repertoire was sequenced with immunoSEQ multiplex PCR; TCRdb's copy has only in-frame clones and lacks some. The sample yields over a million clones, around 95% seen once. The specimen was naive CD4+ T cells sorted from blood. Regarding subset: CD45RA+ positively selected. These receptors were taken from a man aged 30 to 39 in good health.

The rearrangement joins TRBV28 to TRBJ2-7, with a tentative D call TRBD2 (6 bases). The CDR3 length is 17 residues. V was clipped by 7 bases and J by 2 bases, with 24 bases between them. CDR1 is MDHEN and CDR2 is SYDVKM in the germline V gene. CDR3 nucleotide sequence: TGTGCCAGCACTTTCGCTAGCGCTGGAAAGTGGACCTACGAGCAGTACTTC. It is translated as CASTFASAGKWTYEQYF.

V and J are TRBV2 and TRBJ2-7, with D possibly TRBD1 on 5 matching bases. V shed 6 bases and J shed 2 bases, with 8 bases lying between them. The germline V gene has CDR1 SNHLY and CDR2 FYNNEI. This CDR3 comprises 12 residues. Written as DNA, the CDR3 is TGTGCCAGCAGGACAGAGACCTACGAGCAGTACTTC. Translated, it gives CASRTETYEQYF.

The chain employs TRBV6-5 and TRBJ2-5; no clear D gene. CDR3 size: 15 residues. V shed 0 bases and J shed 5 bases, with 13 bases lying between them. Germline V CDR1 and CDR2: MNHEY, SVGAGI. The CDR3 DNA follows: TGTGCCAGCAGTTACTCGACTCTCCGGGCCGAGACCCAGTACTTC. It translates to CASSYSTLRAETQYF.

The chain is built from TRBV27 and TRBJ1-3; no clear D. V lost 4 bases and J 4 bases, leaving 26 bases between the germline ends. This CDR3 contains 19 residues. From germline, CDR1 is MNHEY and CDR2 SMNVEV (reference sequence). The CDR3 is CASSSYGPSRGSEGNTIYF. CDR3 bases: TGTGCCAGCAGTTCTTATGGCCCCTCCCGGGGATCCGAAGGAAACACCATATATTTT.

The chain combines TRBV28 with TRBJ2-5; D remains unclear. The V end lost 6 bases, the J end lost 7 bases, and 12 bases lay between the germline ends. Looked up from germline, CDR1 is MDHEN and CDR2 is SYDVKM. CDR3 size: 12 residues. The CDR3 here is CASSQTAATQYF. CDR3 DNA: TGTGCCAGCAGCCAGACCGCGGCGACCCAGTACTTC. Complete variable domain (other parts from reference TRBV28 and TRBJ2-5): DVKVTQSSRYLVKRTGEKVFLECVQDMDHENMFWYRQDPGLGLRLIYFSYDVKMKEKGDIPEGYSVSREKKERFSLILESASTNQTSMYLCASSQTAATQYFGPGTRLLVL.

The rearrangement joins TRBV27 to TRBJ2-7, with TRBD2 identical over 13 bases. Germline-derived CDR1 and CDR2 are MNHEY and SMNVEV (reference sequence). This CDR3 comprises 17 residues. J was trimmed by 2 bases and V by 5 bases; bases with no gene match: 9. Written as DNA, the CDR3 is TGTGCCAGCAGTAGACAGGGGGGGACTAGCGGGACCTACGAGCAGTACTTC. This gives the protein CASSRQGGTSGTYEQYF.

The V and J genes are TRBV10-3 and TRBJ1-2; maybe TRBD1 (6 bases). The germline V gene has CDR1 ENHRY and CDR2 SYGVKD. Trimming pared 11 bases from V and 3 bases from J, leaving 13 bases between. The CDR3 has 12 amino acids. CDR3 region: CAPSGADYGYTF. Here the CDR3 DNA reads TGTGCCCCGTCGGGGGCAGACTATGGCTACACCTTC.

This clone has just one count. J is TRBJ2-3 and V is TRBV7-2; 7 bases are a match to TRBD1. Germline CDR1 and CDR2: SGHTA and FQGNSA. After removal of 6 bases from V and 2 bases from J, the junction contained 8 bases not matched to a gene. This CDR3 spans 15 amino acids. CDR3: CASRKGGFPTDTQYF. As DNA, the CDR3 is TGTGCCAGCAGAAAAGGGGGCTTCCCCACAGATACGCAGTATTTT.

This chain connects TRBV5-1 to TRBJ2-7; D tentatively reads TRBD1 or TRBD2 (5 bases each). Germline CDR1 is SGHRS and CDR2 is YFSETQ. Between the trimmed V and J ends, which lost 1 base and 1 base, there was a span of 24 bases. The CDR3 covers 19 residues. The CDR3 region is CASSLFAMTRDGFSYEQYF. Here the CDR3 DNA reads TGCGCCAGCAGCTTGTTTGCAATGACCCGGGACGGCTTTTCCTACGAGCAGTACTTC.

CDR3 coding DNA: TGTGCCAGTAGTATACAAGCTCAAACGAACGAGCAGTACTTC. This sequence encodes CASSIQAQTNEQYF. The chain couples TRBV19 to TRBJ2-7; D call uncertain. Deletions cut 2 bases from V and 5 bases from J, with 13 bases between. CDR3 length: 14 amino acids. CDR1 is LNHDA and CDR2 is SQIVND in the germline V gene (reference sequence).

This rearrangement joins TRBV9 to TRBJ2-1; D is uncertain. The CDR3 sequence is 13 residues long. CDR1 SGDLS and CDR2 YYNGEE come from the germline V gene. Trimming took 0 bases from V and 10 from J, leaving 11 bases between them. The CDR3 nucleotides read TGTGCCAGCAGCGTAGTTCATTCTAACGAGCAGTTCTTC. This sequence encodes CASSVVHSNEQFF.

This rearrangement joins TRBV7-9 to TRBJ1-3, with a weak D call TRBD1 (6 bases). Looked up from germline, CDR1 is SEHNR and CDR2 is FQNEAQ (reference sequence). Trimming pared 5 bases from V and 3 bases from J, leaving 17 bases between. This CDR3 comprises 16 residues. The CDR3 spells CASSPRQAPGGNTIYF. CDR3 DNA: TGTGCCAGCAGCCCCCGACAGGCGCCGGGTGGAAACACCATATATTTT.

The rearrangement uses TRBV5-4 and TRBJ2-2; 13 nucleotides agree with TRBD2. J gave up 3 bases and V 3 bases, and 2 bases lay outside the gene matches. The CDR3 spans 16 residues. From germline, CDR1 is SGHNT and CDR2 YYREEE (reference sequence). CDR3 residues: CASSYGLAGDTGELFF. CDR3 coding DNA: TGTGCCAGCAGCTACGGACTAGCGGGAGACACCGGGGAGCTGTTTTTT. Full variable domain (rest looked up from reference TRBV5-4 and TRBJ2-2): ETGVTQSPTHLIKTRGQQVTLRCSSQSGHNTVSWYQQALGQGPQFIFQYYREEENGRGNFPPRFSGLQFPNYSSELNVNALELDDSALYLCASSYGLAGDTGELFFGEGSRLTVL.

This sequence joins TRBV29-1 and TRBJ2-3; TRBD2 might be the D (6 bases). There are 12 residues in the CDR3. V lost 7 bases and J 6 bases, leaving 14 bases between the germline ends. Germline assignment: CDR1 SQVTM and CDR2 ANQGSEA. CDR3 protein: CSGGSGSDTQYF. The CDR3, as DNA: TGCAGCGGTGGATCCGGGAGCGATACGCAGTATTTT.

The chain employs TRBV7-2 and TRBJ2-4; D not certain. The germline gives CDR1 SGHTA, CDR2 FQGNSA. The CDR3 covers 16 residues. Trimming removed 1 base at V and 1 base at J, with 11 bases between. In DNA form, the CDR3 reads TGTGCCAGCAGCTTAGTTGCAGTTCCGGCCAAAAACATTCAGTACTTC. Its protein is CASSLVAVPAKNIQYF. The variable domain in full, with the rest retrieved from reference TRBV7-2 and TRBJ2-4, is GAGVSQSPSNKVTEKGKDVELRCDPISGHTALYWYRQSLGQGLEFLIYFQGNSAPDKSGLPSDRFSAERTGGSVSTLTIQRTQQEDSAVYLCASSLVAVPAKNIQYFGAGTRLSVL.

This chain connects TRBV9 to TRBJ1-1, with 9 bases aligning to TRBD1. Germline CDR1 and CDR2: SGDLS and YYNGEE. Trimming removed 3 bases from V and 3 bases from J; junction bases left unmatched: 9. This CDR3 is 16 amino acids long. The CDR3 sequence: CASSDYRGRGDTEAFF. CDR3 nucleotides: TGTGCCAGCAGCGACTACAGGGGGCGCGGGGACACTGAAGCTTTCTTT. Drawing the rest from reference TRBV9 and TRBJ1-1, the complete variable domain is DSGVTQTPKHLITATGQRVTLRCSPRSGDLSVYWYQQSLDQGLQFLIQYYNGEERAKGNILERFSAQQFPDLHSELNLSSLELGDSALYFCASSDYRGRGDTEAFFGQGTRLTVV.

The genes are TRBV28 and TRBJ1-5; 8 bases are shared with TRBD1. Trimming at V came to 5 bases and at J to 2 bases, leaving 17 bases not matched to a gene. This CDR3 contains 19 residues. The germline gives CDR1 MDHEN, CDR2 SYDVKM. CDR3 loop: CASSTFYGQGRIGNQPQHF. The CDR3 DNA reads as TGTGCCAGCAGTACGTTCTACGGACAGGGTAGAATCGGCAATCAGCCCCAGCATTTT. Full variable domain (outside the CDR3, taken from reference TRBV28 and TRBJ1-5): DVKVTQSSRYLVKRTGEKVFLECVQDMDHENMFWYRQDPGLGLRLIYFSYDVKMKEKGDIPEGYSVSREKKERFSLILESASTNQTSMYLCASSTFYGQGRIGNQPQHFGDGTRLSIL.

The V and J genes are TRBV5-1 and TRBJ1-4; TRBD1 is a possible D gene (5 bases). Germline CDR1 and CDR2: SGHRS and YFSETQ. Trimming left V 4 bases short and J 8 bases short, with 12 bases between. The CDR3 loop spans 13 amino acids. Written as DNA, the CDR3 is TGCGCCAGCAGCCGGGACGGTCAAGAAAAACTGTTTTTT. Its protein product is CASSRDGQEKLFF.

The rearrangement joins TRBV15 to TRBJ2-7; TRBD1 or TRBD2 may be the D gene (5 bases each). Germline CDR1 and CDR2: LNHNV and YYDKDF (reference sequence). Deletions cut 6 bases from V and 2 bases from J, with 11 bases between. CDR3 length: 13 amino acids. The CDR3 nucleotides read TGTGCCACCAGTAGACAGACTACCTACGAGCAGTACTTC. Translating it yields CATSRQTTYEQYF. The variable domain in full, completed from reference TRBV15 and TRBJ2-7, reads DAMVIQNPRYQVTQFGKPVTLSCSQTLNHNVMYWYQQKSSQAPKLLFHYYDKDFNNEADTPDNFQSRRPNTSFCFLDIRSPGLGDTAMYLCATSRQTTYEQYFGPGTRLTVT.

The chain uses TRBV10-3 and TRBJ1-1; 7 bases align to TRBD1. Germline V gene sequence: CDR1 ENHRY, CDR2 SYGVKD. The length of the CDR3 is 15 residues. After removal of 6 bases from V and 3 bases from J, the junction contained 10 bases not matched to a gene. In DNA form, the CDR3 reads TGTGCCATCAGGCAACGACAGGGAAGGGACACTGAAGCTTTCTTT. This sequence encodes CAIRQRQGRDTEAFF.

The CDR3 DNA follows: TGTGCCAGCAGCGTCTATGACGGGACATACAATGAGCAGTTCTTC. This gives the protein CASSVYDGTYNEQFF. V and J are TRBV9 and TRBJ2-1; tentatively, D is TRBD1 (6 bases). The CDR3 is 15 residues long. V was trimmed by 2 bases and J by 4 bases, leaving 13 bases between them. Germline CDR1 reads SGDLS; CDR2 reads YYNGEE.

This clone was seen only once. The rearrangement links TRBV6-1 to TRBJ1-2; D is uncertain. Germline CDR1 and CDR2: MNHNS and SASEGT. The CDR3 is 14 residues long. V lost 3 bases, J lost 7 bases, and 15 bases lay in between. CDR3 DNA sequence: TGTGCCAGCAGTGACAACGGGATCGGATTTGGCTACACCTTC. This sequence encodes CASSDNGIGFGYTF.

The J gene is TRBJ2-1, the V gene TRBV9; D may match TRBD1 or TRBD2 (6 bases each). This CDR3 has 15 amino acids. V dropped 0 bases and J dropped 12 bases, with 19 bases sitting between them. CDR1 and CDR2 from the germline V gene are SGDLS and YYNGEE. The CDR3: CASSVVGGPFGGQFF. DNA of the CDR3: TGTGCCAGCAGCGTAGTGGGGGGCCCATTTGGAGGGCAGTTCTTC.

The chain couples TRBV7-3 to TRBJ2-1, with TRBD2 as a possible D gene (5 bases). The CDR3 spans 12 residues. The V end was cut by 5 bases, the J end by 11 bases, with 13 bases between. Germline CDR1 reads SGHTA; CDR2 reads FQGTGA. The CDR3 is CASSTRAGKQFF. In DNA, the CDR3 is TGTGCCAGCAGCACCCGGGCGGGTAAGCAGTTCTTC.

The CDR3 nucleotides are TGTGCCAGCAGCTTGGTACGGGAGGGTCAAGAGACCCAGTACTTC. It encodes CASSLVREGQETQYF. The rearrangement uses TRBV5-6 and TRBJ2-5, with 8 nucleotides matching TRBD2. Germline lookup yields CDR1 SGHDT and CDR2 YYEEEE. Trimming took 0 bases from V and 2 from J; bases not matched to a gene: 3. The CDR3 covers 15 residues.

The J gene is TRBJ2-2, the V gene TRBV7-3; D uncertain. This CDR3 comprises 12 residues. Germline V lookup: CDR1 SGHTA, CDR2 FQGTGA. The ends were cut back, 1 base at V and 8 bases at J, with 5 bases in the middle. The DNA for the CDR3 is TGTGCCAGCAGCTTAAATTCTGGGGAGCTGTTTTTT. Its translation: CASSLNSGELFF.

This sequence joins TRBV5-4 and TRBJ2-5; 12 nucleotides line up with TRBD2. Trimming at V came to 0 bases and at J to 5 bases, leaving 8 bases not matched to a gene. The CDR3 runs 17 residues. Germline V CDR1 and CDR2: SGHNT, YYREEE (reference sequence). CDR3: CASSLEGLAGGRETQYF. The CDR3 nucleotides are TGTGCCAGCAGCTTGGAAGGCCTAGCGGGAGGGAGGGAGACCCAGTACTTC.

CDR3 bases: TGTGCCAGCAGTGGACGGGGGCCGGATGAGCAGTTCTTC. This codes for CASSGRGPDEQFF. The J gene is TRBJ2-1, the V gene TRBV6-1; tentatively, D is TRBD1 or TRBD2 (6 bases each). Germline CDR1 is MNHNS and CDR2 is SASEGT. CDR3 length: 13 amino acids. V shed 4 bases and J shed 8 bases, with 12 bases lying between them.